The clone carrying this T cell receptor beta chain was detected once. These data originate in a study of blood T cell repertoires in COVID-19. Overall study context: Sources were T cells, B-cell-depleted T cells, or PBMCs; the material itself was cDNA or gDNA.

In the authors' workflow: For nucleated cells, counts were estimated from reference gene primer amplification. Data came from immunoSEQ multiplex PCR; TCRdb stores just in-frame clones and leaves some out. Clone size and the V and J calls come from that table; the DNA yielded D and trimming. Of 250,000 or so clones listed, roughly 87% were seen once; the top ten hold 4% to 5%. Sample: peripheral blood. The receptor comes from a woman aged 40 to 55 who had recovered from COVID-19.

CDR3 region: CASMPTTSKLLAFF. DNA for the CDR3: TGTGCCAGCATGCCGACAACATCTAAACTGCTAGCTTTCTTT. The chain recombines TRBV28 with TRBJ1-1; no definite D call. Germline CDR1 MDHEN, CDR2 SYDVKM. The CDR3 sequence is 14 residues long. V was trimmed by 7 bases and J by 10 bases, leaving 22 bases between them. Complete variable domain (other parts from reference TRBV28 and TRBJ1-1): DVKVTQSSRYLVKRTGEKVFLECVQDMDHENMFWYRQDPGLGLRLIYFSYDVKMKEKGDIPEGYSVSREKKERFSLILESASTNQTSMYLCASMPTTSKLLAFFGQGTRLTVV.